This T cell receptor beta chain was sequenced in a study of T-cell reconstitution after alpha-beta-depleted transplantation in children. Using unique molecular identifiers, the investigators prepared the TCRbeta library. A single record per CDR3 protein comes from TCRdb applying MiXCR to the PCR reads. The data contain fewer than 1 million distinct CDR3 sequences, 16% of them singletons. This CDR3 spans 14 amino acids. Germline CDR1 and CDR2: MGHRA and YSYEKL. The chain couples TRBV4-1 to TRBJ1-5, with 8 bases that match TRBD1. Matching the DNA end better, TRBJ2-3 makes the J call doubtful. The clonotype comes from a male patient under 18 who had a stem cell transplant for acute lymphoblastic leukemia, so the T cells may come from the graft donor. This specimen consisted of PBMCs, mostly from graft donor cells, obtained 360 days after TCRalphabeta/CD19-depleted stem cell transplant. Written as DNA, the CDR3 is TGCGCCAGCAGCCACCCGGACAGGGAACAGCCCCAGTATTTT. Its protein product is CASSHPDREQPQYF.